Shown below are 32 T cell receptor beta chains from a single sample sequenced in a study of T-cell memory formation after mild COVID-19. TCRdb itself ran the 5' RACE reads through MiXCR, one entry per CDR3 protein. The table includes some 280,000 distinct CDR3 sequences, around 15% detected once. Sequenced input: PBMCs or a T cell subset sorted from them (not recorded which). All receptors derive from a man in his late teens or twenties who had mild COVID-19 (a few samples of this study predate the infection). Cell type and time point are not known.

The genes are TRBV2 and TRBJ1-5; D is unresolved. CDR3 length equals 14 residues. Germline values: CDR1 SNHLY, CDR2 FYNNEI. The V and J ends lost 3 bases and 0 bases respectively, with 6 bases between them. The DNA for the CDR3 is TGTGCCAGCAGTGATGGGGTTAGCAATCAGCCCCAGCATTTT. Protein: CASSDGVSNQPQHF.

This clonotype came up a few times. The chain combines TRBV4-3 with TRBJ2-1, with 12 bases aligning to TRBD2. The J segment lost 0 bases and the V segment lost 2 bases, leaving 8 bases of the junction unmatched. Germline V lookup: CDR1 LGHNA, CDR2 YSLEER. This CDR3 has 19 amino acids. The CDR3 spells CASSQLAGGPKSSYNEQFF. For the CDR3, the DNA is TGCGCCAGCAGCCAACTAGCGGGGGGGCCAAAAAGCTCCTACAATGAGCAGTTCTTC.

This clonotype was detected ten times or more. One end of the junction does not line up with germline, which may come from a read error. The J gene is TRBJ2-3, the V gene TRBV5-1; the D gene is possibly TRBD2 (6 bases). The CDR3 spans 12 residues. The germline gives CDR1 SGHRS, CDR2 YFSETQ. CDR3 DNA sequence: TGTGCCAGCAGCTTAGCGGCAGATACGCAGTATTTT. Translated, it gives CASSLAADTQYF. The full variable domain, its missing parts supplied by reference TRBV5-1 and TRBJ2-3, is KAGVTQTPRYLIKTRGQQVTLSCSPISGHRSVSWYQQTPGQGLQFLFEYFSETQRNKGNFPGRFSGRQFSNSRSEMNVSTLELGDSALYLCASSLAADTQYFGPGTRLTVL.

This clonotype has more than one count but fewer than ten. The chain couples TRBV19 to TRBJ2-1; 9 bases agree with TRBD2. Looked up from germline, CDR1 is LNHDA and CDR2 is SQIVND (reference sequence). J gave up 4 bases and V 2 bases, and 9 bases lay outside the gene matches. The CDR3 totals 17 residues. The DNA for the CDR3 is TGTGCCAGTAGTATAATATCAGCGGGGGGAACATACAATGAGCAGTTCTTC. It yields the protein CASSIISAGGTYNEQFF.

This clonotype showed up just a few times. This rearrangement joins TRBV4-1 to TRBJ1-2, with 9 positions matching TRBD1. CDR1 and CDR2 from the germline V gene are MGHRA and YSYEKL. The CDR3 is made up of 16 amino acids. Losses at the gene ends were 1 base for V and 4 bases for J; bases not matched to a gene: 7. CDR3 residues: CASSQASGQGIYGYTF. CDR3 sequence (DNA): TGCGCCAGCAGCCAAGCCTCAGGACAGGGGATCTATGGCTACACCTTC.

The chain couples TRBV7-8 to TRBJ1-6; TRBD1 agrees at 10 bases. With V trimmed by 5 bases and J by 5 bases, 9 bases remained unmatched. The CDR3 consists of 17 residues. From germline, CDR1 is SGHVS and CDR2 FQNEAQ. The CDR3 loop is CASSPRQGAVDNSPLHF. The CDR3 DNA reads as TGTGCCAGCAGCCCGCGACAGGGGGCGGTCGATAATTCACCCCTCCACTTT.

CDR3 nucleotide sequence: TGTGCCAGCAGCCGAGAGCAGAGCTCCTACGAGCAGTACTTC. Amino acid sequence: CASSREQSSYEQYF. The genes are TRBV4-2 and TRBJ2-7; no clear D. Trimming cost V 4 bases and J 0 bases, with 10 bases left between them. Germline-derived CDR1 and CDR2 are LGHNA and YNFKEQ. The CDR3 has 14 amino acids.

The sample holds one count of this clonotype. The CDR3 loop is CASQTSGGADEQFF. CDR3 nucleotides: TGTGCCAGCCAAACTAGCGGGGGGGCGGATGAGCAGTTCTTC. The V gene is TRBV2, the J gene TRBJ2-1, with 13 bases lining up with TRBD2. The V gene's germline CDR1 is SNHLY and CDR2 FYNNEI. V lost 8 bases to trimming and J lost 8 bases; unmatched junction nucleotides: 6. The length of the CDR3 is 14 residues.

CDR3 coding DNA: TGCGCCAGCAGAGATGGGGATTACCTATATGGCTACACCTTC. It specifies CASRDGDYLYGYTF. V gene TRBV5-1 combines with J gene TRBJ1-2; D call uncertain. V lost 5 bases and J lost 5, with 16 bases in between. The CDR3 consists of 14 residues. Germline V CDR1 and CDR2: SGHRS, YFSETQ. Based on the CDR3 plus reference TRBV5-1 and TRBJ1-2, the full variable domain is KAGVTQTPRYLIKTRGQQVTLSCSPISGHRSVSWYQQTPGQGLQFLFEYFSETQRNKGNFPGRFSGRQFSNSRSEMNVSTLELGDSALYLCASRDGDYLYGYTFGSGTRLTVV.

This clonotype was seen only a few times. The chain is built from TRBV10-3 and TRBJ2-7; either TRBD1 or TRBD2 may supply D (6 bases each). This CDR3 is built from 16 residues. Germline lookup yields CDR1 ENHRY and CDR2 SYGVKD. Trimming removed 5 bases at V and 0 bases at J, with 17 bases between. For the CDR3, the DNA is TGTGCCATCAGTTTTTCTAGCGACAGGAGCTCCTACGAGCAGTACGTC. The encoded protein is CAISFSSDRSSYEQYV.

This clonotype came up a few times. V and J are TRBV5-1 and TRBJ2-1; 8 nucleotides align to TRBD2. The V segment lost 4 bases and the J segment 8 bases; nucleotides outside the gene matches: 11. CDR1 is SGHRS and CDR2 is YFSETQ in the germline V gene. This CDR3 is built from 15 residues. This CDR3 is CASSAGTRTVDEQFF. The DNA of the CDR3 is TGCGCCAGCAGCGCCGGGACTAGGACAGTGGATGAGCAGTTCTTC.

The chain recombines TRBV6-5 with TRBJ1-1, with TRBD1 matching over 7 bases. The germline V gene has CDR1 MNHEY and CDR2 SVGAGI. The V gene end was trimmed by 3 bases and the J gene end by 5 bases; junction bases not matched to a gene: 12. This CDR3 spans 16 amino acids. As DNA, the CDR3 is TGTGCCAGCAGTTATGAAACAGGGGCCCTCGGTACTGAAGCTTTCTTT. It codes for CASSYETGALGTEAFF.

The rearrangement uses TRBV20-1 and TRBJ1-2, with D possibly being TRBD1 (5 bases). CDR3 length: 12 amino acids. Germline CDR1 reads DFQATT; CDR2 reads SNEGSKA (reference sequence). V was pared by 1 base and J by 4 bases, with 7 bases between. This CDR3 is CSARGRVYGYTF. The CDR3, as DNA: TGCAGTGCTAGAGGCAGGGTCTATGGCTACACCTTC.

In this sample, this clonotype turned up a few times. The V call is TRBV12-3 or TRBV12-4, the J call TRBJ1-1; the D gene is possibly TRBD1 (5 bases). This CDR3 has 12 residues. V was trimmed by 6 bases and J by 4 bases, leaving 9 bases between them. This CDR3 reads CASRRGFTEAFF. In DNA, the CDR3 is TGTGCCAGCAGGAGGGGCTTCACTGAAGCTTTCTTT.

There are a few counts of this clonotype. The chain has TRBV7-2 and TRBJ2-5; TRBD2 aligns across 12 bases. This CDR3 spans 16 amino acids. Germline-derived CDR1 and CDR2 are SGHTA and FQGNSA. V shed 6 bases, J shed 5 bases, and the junction held 10 bases outside the gene matches. The CDR3 nucleotides read TGTGCCAGCAGTTATTCTAGCGGGGGGGCCGGCGAGACCCAGTACTTC. It specifies CASSYSSGGAGETQYF.

The J gene is TRBJ2-5, the V gene TRBV5-1, with D possibly matching TRBD2 (6 bases). Germline CDR1 reads SGHRS; CDR2 reads YFSETQ. This CDR3 spans 13 amino acids. With 3 bases removed from V and 9 bases from J, the gap between germline ends came to 15 bases. CDR3 nucleotides: TGCGCCAGCAGCTCTAACGACCGGGACTCCCAGTACTTC. It is translated as CASSSNDRDSQYF.

V gene TRBV5-1 combines with J gene TRBJ1-2, with TRBD1 as a possible D gene (6 bases). This CDR3 is built from 13 residues. Per germline, CDR1 SGHRS and CDR2 YFSETQ. Trimming stripped 0 bases from V and 4 bases from J, with 7 bases between. CDR3 nucleotide sequence: TGCGCCAGCAGCTTGGTGGACAGCTATGGCTACACCTTC. Protein product: CASSLVDSYGYTF.

The V call is TRBV6-5, the J call TRBJ2-2; possible D gene TRBD1, 5 bases. Trimming left V 8 bases short and J 5 bases short, with 9 bases between. CDR1 MNHEY and CDR2 SVGAGI come from the germline V gene. The CDR3 loop spans 12 amino acids. The CDR3 DNA reads as TGTGCCAGCGGACACCAAACCGGGGAGCTGTTTTTT. It yields the protein CASGHQTGELFF.

This clonotype was seen at least ten times. This chain connects TRBV20-1 to TRBJ2-5, with 10 nucleotides matching TRBD1. CDR3 length: 15 residues. V shed 0 bases and J 2 bases; nucleotides not matched to a gene: 3. CDR1 DFQATT and CDR2 SNEGSKA come from the germline V gene (reference sequence). The CDR3 sequence is CSARERDRGQETQYF. CDR3 nucleotide sequence: TGCAGTGCTAGAGAGAGGGACAGGGGACAAGAGACCCAGTACTTC.

There are many counts of this clonotype. The V and J genes are TRBV18 and TRBJ1-1; 7 bases line up with TRBD1. V shed 4 bases, J shed 4 bases, and the junction held 9 bases outside the gene matches. This CDR3 is 15 amino acids long. Germline lookup yields CDR1 KGHSH and CDR2 LQKENI. The CDR3 spells CASSLQGGGGTEAFF. The CDR3 bases are TGTGCCAGCTCACTCCAGGGGGGCGGCGGCACTGAAGCTTTCTTT.

This clonotype was seen a handful of times. The rearrangement links TRBV4-3 to TRBJ1-2; TRBD1 matches 8 bases. With 2 bases clipped from V and 2 bases from J, the junction kept 4 bases outside the gene matches. Germline V lookup: CDR1 LGHNA, CDR2 YSLEER. The CDR3 has 15 amino acids. For the CDR3, the DNA is TGCGCCAGCAGCCAACCAGGACAGGGAAACTATGGCTACACCTTC. Residues: CASSQPGQGNYGYTF.

The chain uses TRBV28 and TRBJ2-1; D might be TRBD1 (6 bases). The CDR3 totals 14 residues. The V end was cut by 5 bases, the J end by 8 bases, with 16 bases between. Germline CDR1 reads MDHEN; CDR2 reads SYDVKM. The DNA for the CDR3 is TGTGCCAGCAGTCCGAGGACAGTAGCCTATGAGCAGTTCTTC. It specifies CASSPRTVAYEQFF.

This clonotype has more than one count but fewer than ten. The V and J genes are TRBV20-1 and TRBJ2-3; D not certain. Germline-derived CDR1 and CDR2 are DFQATT and SNEGSKA (reference sequence). V lost 6 bases and J lost 4, with 8 bases in between. CDR3 size: 11 residues. The CDR3 DNA sequence: TGCAGTGCCCCGGAATCAGATACGCAGTATTTT. It specifies CSAPESDTQYF.

The V gene is TRBV24-1, the J gene TRBJ1-2; possibly TRBD1 for D (5 bases). The CDR3 runs to 13 residues. Between the trimmed V and J ends, which lost 3 bases and 7 bases, there was a span of 11 bases. The germline CDR1 and CDR2 sequences are KGHDR and SFDVKD. This chain's CDR3 is CATSDGRGGGYTF. In nucleotides, the CDR3 is TGTGCCACCAGTGATGGAAGGGGCGGTGGCTACACCTTC.

This clonotype was found a few times. The chain joins TRBV18 to TRBJ2-1, with 14 bases identical to TRBD2. Germline-derived CDR1 and CDR2 are KGHSH and LQKENI. V shed 3 bases and J 9 bases; nucleotides not matched to a gene: 4. CDR3 length: 15 residues. In nucleotides, the CDR3 is TGTGCCAGCTCACCTCCGGGACTAGCGGGGGCTGAGCAGTTCTTC. Protein sequence: CASSPPGLAGAEQFF.

Only a few counts were recorded for this clonotype. The chain recombines TRBV2 with TRBJ1-6, with D unresolved. V lost 7 bases, J lost 9 bases, and 13 bases lay in between. The germline V gene encodes CDR1 SNHLY and CDR2 FYNNEI. This CDR3 contains 13 residues. The CDR3 sequence is CASKGNIGSPLHF. The DNA of the CDR3 is TGTGCCAGCAAAGGAAATATTGGTTCACCCCTCCACTTT.

The table lists this clonotype with a few counts. The chain links TRBV7-2 to TRBJ1-6, with a possible D match to TRBD1 (5 bases). CDR3 size: 15 residues. Per germline, CDR1 SGHTA and CDR2 FQGNSA. The germline V and J ends were trimmed by 2 bases and 10 bases, with 15 bases remaining between them. The CDR3 here is CASSLRGRGQSPLHF. CDR3 coding DNA: TGTGCCAGCAGCTTAAGGGGACGAGGGCAATCACCCCTCCACTTT.

This clonotype was counted between two and nine times. Here the CDR3 reads CASSIGDRVSSYEQYF. Written as DNA, the CDR3 is TGTGCCAGTAGTATAGGGGACAGGGTTAGCTCCTACGAGCAGTACTTC. V is TRBV19 and J is TRBJ2-7; TRBD1 agrees at 9 bases. The CDR3 covers 16 residues. The ends lost 1 base at V and 0 bases at J; junction bases unmatched: 4. Germline loops: CDR1 LNHDA, CDR2 SQIVND (reference sequence).

This clonotype was picked up a small number of times. The chain joins TRBV5-6 to TRBJ2-7, with D possibly called TRBD1 or TRBD2 (5 bases each). Germline V lookup: CDR1 SGHDT, CDR2 YYEEEE. Between the trimmed V and J ends, which lost 4 bases and 3 bases, there was a span of 20 bases. This CDR3 is 16 amino acids long. The CDR3 region is CASSRFTGTVGYEQYF. The CDR3 coding sequence is TGTGCCAGCAGCCGATTCACCGGGACGGTAGGCTACGAGCAGTACTTC.

The table lists this clonotype with a few counts. The chain carries TRBV29-1 and TRBJ2-5; a weak D match, TRBD1 (6 bases). This CDR3 has 16 amino acids. V was pared by 5 bases and J by 11 bases, with 30 bases between. Germline V gives CDR1 SQVTM, CDR2 ANQGSEA. CDR3 nucleotide sequence: TGCAGCGTTCAGCGACCAGGGGCCGGTGACCCAGACTCACAGTACTTC. This codes for CSVQRPGAGDPDSQYF.

The chain links TRBV2 to TRBJ2-3; TRBD2 matches 8 bases. Germline trimming cut 8 bases from V and 6 bases from J; bases unmatched to any gene: 10. In germline, CDR1 is SNHLY, CDR2 FYNNEI. There are 14 residues in the CDR3. The CDR3 DNA sequence: TGTGCCAGCGGGCTAGCGGGTGTGGCGGATACGCAGTATTTT. It is translated as CASGLAGVADTQYF.

The rearrangement links TRBV6-6 to TRBJ2-5, with 13 bases aligning to TRBD2. The CDR3 contains 17 residues. J lost 0 bases, V lost 0 bases, and 1 base had no gene match. CDR1 is MNHNY, CDR2 SVGAGI, per germline (reference sequence). Here the CDR3 reads CASSYSTSGGYQETQYF. In nucleotides, the CDR3 is TGTGCCAGCAGTTACTCGACTAGCGGGGGGTACCAAGAGACCCAGTACTTC.